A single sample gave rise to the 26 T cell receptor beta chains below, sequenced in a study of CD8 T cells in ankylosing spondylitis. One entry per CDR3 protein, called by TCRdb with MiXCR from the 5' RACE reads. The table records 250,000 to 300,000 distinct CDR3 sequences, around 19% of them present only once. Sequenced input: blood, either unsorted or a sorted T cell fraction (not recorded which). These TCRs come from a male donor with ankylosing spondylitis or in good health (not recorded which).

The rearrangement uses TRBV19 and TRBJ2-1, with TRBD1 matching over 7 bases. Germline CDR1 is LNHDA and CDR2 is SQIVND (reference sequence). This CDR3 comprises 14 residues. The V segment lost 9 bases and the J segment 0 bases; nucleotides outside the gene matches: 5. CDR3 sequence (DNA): TGTGCCAGCTGGACAGGTAGCTCCTACAATGAGCAGTTCTTC. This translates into CASWTGSSYNEQFF.

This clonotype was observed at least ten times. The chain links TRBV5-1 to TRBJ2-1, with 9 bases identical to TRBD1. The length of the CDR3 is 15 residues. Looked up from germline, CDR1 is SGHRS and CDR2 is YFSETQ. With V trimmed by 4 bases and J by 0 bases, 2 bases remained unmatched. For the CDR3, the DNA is TGCGCCAGCAGCAGGGGACAGGGCTCCTACAATGAGCAGTTCTTC. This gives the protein CASSRGQGSYNEQFF.

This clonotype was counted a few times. The CDR3: CASSYSNSGADSPLHF. DNA for the CDR3: TGTGCCAGCAGTTACTCGAATTCCGGGGCGGATTCACCCCTCCACTTT. The chain links TRBV6-5 to TRBJ1-6; D might be TRBD1 (5 bases). The CDR3 is 16 amino acids. In germline, CDR1 is MNHEY, CDR2 SVGAGI. Trimming cost V 0 bases and J 8 bases, with 14 bases left between them.

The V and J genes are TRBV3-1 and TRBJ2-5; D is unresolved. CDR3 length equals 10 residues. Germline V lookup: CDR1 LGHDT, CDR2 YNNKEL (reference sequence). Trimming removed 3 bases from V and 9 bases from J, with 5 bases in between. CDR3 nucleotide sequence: TGTGCCAGCAGCCACGAGGCCCAGTACTTC. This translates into CASSHEAQYF.

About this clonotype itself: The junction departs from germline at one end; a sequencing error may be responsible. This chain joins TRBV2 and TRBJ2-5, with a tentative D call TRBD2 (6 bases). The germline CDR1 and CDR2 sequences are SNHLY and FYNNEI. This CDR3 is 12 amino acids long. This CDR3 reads CASRAVGLHSCF. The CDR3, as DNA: TGTGCCAGCAGGGCTGTGGGACTTCATTCGTGCTTC. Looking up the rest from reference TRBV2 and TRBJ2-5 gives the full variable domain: EPEVTQTPSHQVTQMGQEVILRCVPISNHLYFYWYRQILGQKVEFLVSFYNNEISEKSEIFDDQFSVERPDGSNFTLKIRSTKLEDSAMYFCASRAVGLHSCFGPGTRLLVL.

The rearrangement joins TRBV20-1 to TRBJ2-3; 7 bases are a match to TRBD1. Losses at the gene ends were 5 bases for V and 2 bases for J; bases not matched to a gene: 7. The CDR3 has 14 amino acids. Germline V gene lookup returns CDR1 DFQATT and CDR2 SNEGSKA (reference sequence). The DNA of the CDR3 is TGCAGTGCTGCCGGGACAGAGGTCACAGATACGCAGTATTTT. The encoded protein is CSAAGTEVTDTQYF.

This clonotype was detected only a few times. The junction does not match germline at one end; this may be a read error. The CDR3 loop reads CATSRTGTPDF. In DNA, the CDR3 is TGTGCCACCAGCAGAACCGGGACTCCGGACTTC. This chain joins TRBV15 and TRBJ2-1, with D possibly TRBD2 on 6 matching bases. The length of the CDR3 is 11 residues. CDR1 and CDR2 (germline): LNHNV, YYDKDF (reference sequence).

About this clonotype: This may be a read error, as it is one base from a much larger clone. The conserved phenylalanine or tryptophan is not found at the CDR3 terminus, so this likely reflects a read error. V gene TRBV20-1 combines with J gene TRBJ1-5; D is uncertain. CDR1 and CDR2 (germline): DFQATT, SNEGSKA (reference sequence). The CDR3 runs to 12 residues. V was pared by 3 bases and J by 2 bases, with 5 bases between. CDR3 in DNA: TGCAGTGCTAGGACGGGCAATCAGCCCCAGCATCTT. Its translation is CSARTGNQPQHL.

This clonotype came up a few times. The CDR3 spells CASSSGQLSYEQYV. The CDR3 DNA sequence: TGTGCCAGCAGCTCGGGACAGCTCTCCTACGAGCAGTACGTC. The rearrangement joins TRBV5-8 to TRBJ2-7; 7 nucleotides align to TRBD1. Germline assignment: CDR1 SGHTS and CDR2 YDEGEE. With V trimmed by 3 bases and J by 0 bases, 3 bases remained unmatched. CDR3 length equals 14 residues.

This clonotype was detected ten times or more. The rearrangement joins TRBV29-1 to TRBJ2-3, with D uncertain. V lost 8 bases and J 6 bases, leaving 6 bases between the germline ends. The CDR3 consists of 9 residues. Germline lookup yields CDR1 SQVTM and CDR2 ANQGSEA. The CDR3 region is CSPPDTQYF. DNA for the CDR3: TGCAGCCCTCCGGATACGCAGTATTTT.

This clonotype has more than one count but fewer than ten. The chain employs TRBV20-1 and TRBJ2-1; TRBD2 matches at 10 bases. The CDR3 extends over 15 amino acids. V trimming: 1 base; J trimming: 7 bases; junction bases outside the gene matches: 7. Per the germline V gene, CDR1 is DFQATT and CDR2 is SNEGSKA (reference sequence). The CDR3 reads CSARVSSGSVNEQFF. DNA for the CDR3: TGCAGTGCTAGAGTATCTAGCGGGAGTGTTAATGAGCAGTTCTTC.

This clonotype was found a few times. In DNA form, the CDR3 reads TGTGCCAGCAGCCGACTAGCAGAGGATGAGCAGTTCTTC. Its translation: CASSRLAEDEQFF. The chain combines TRBV3-1 with TRBJ2-1, with 7 bases that match TRBD2. The CDR3 length is 13 residues. V dropped 4 bases and J dropped 8; count of bases not matched to a gene: 5. Per the germline V gene, CDR1 is LGHDT and CDR2 is YNNKEL (reference sequence).

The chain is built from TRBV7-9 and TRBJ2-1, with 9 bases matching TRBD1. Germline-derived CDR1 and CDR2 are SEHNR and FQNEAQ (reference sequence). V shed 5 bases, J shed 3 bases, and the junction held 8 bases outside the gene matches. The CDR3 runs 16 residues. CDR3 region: CASSRGQGKDYNEQFF. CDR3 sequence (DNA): TGTGCCAGCAGCAGGGGACAGGGAAAGGACTACAATGAGCAGTTCTTC.

This CDR3 reads CASSPLSQANTEAFF. DNA of the CDR3: TGTGCCAGCTCACCACTCAGTCAGGCGAACACTGAAGCTTTCTTT. The V call is TRBV18, the J call TRBJ1-1, with unresolved D. The length of the CDR3 is 15 residues. The germline V gene has CDR1 KGHSH and CDR2 LQKENI. The V end lost 1 base, the J end lost 1 base, and 10 bases lay between the germline ends.

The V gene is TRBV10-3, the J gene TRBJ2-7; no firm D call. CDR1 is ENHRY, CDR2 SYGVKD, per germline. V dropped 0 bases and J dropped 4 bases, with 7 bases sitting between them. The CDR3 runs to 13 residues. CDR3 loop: CAISESEVYEQYV. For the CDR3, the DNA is TGTGCCATCAGTGAGTCTGAGGTATACGAGCAGTACGTC.

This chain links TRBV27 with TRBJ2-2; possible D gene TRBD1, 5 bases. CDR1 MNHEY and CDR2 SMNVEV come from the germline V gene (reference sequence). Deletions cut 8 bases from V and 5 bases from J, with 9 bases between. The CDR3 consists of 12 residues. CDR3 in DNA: TGTGCCAGCTGTGGGGCGACCGGGGAGCTGTTTTTT. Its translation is CASCGATGELFF.

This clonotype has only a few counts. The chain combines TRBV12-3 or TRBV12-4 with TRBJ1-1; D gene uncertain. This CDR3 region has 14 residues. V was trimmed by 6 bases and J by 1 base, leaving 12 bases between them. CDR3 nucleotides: TGTGCCAGCAGCCCCCCGACGGGGAACACTGAAGCTTTCTTT. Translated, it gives CASSPPTGNTEAFF.

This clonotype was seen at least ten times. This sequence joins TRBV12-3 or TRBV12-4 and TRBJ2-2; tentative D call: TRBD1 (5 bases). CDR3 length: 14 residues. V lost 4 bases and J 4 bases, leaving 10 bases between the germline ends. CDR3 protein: CASSYETVTGELFF. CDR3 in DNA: TGTGCCAGCAGTTACGAGACAGTCACCGGGGAGCTGTTTTTT.

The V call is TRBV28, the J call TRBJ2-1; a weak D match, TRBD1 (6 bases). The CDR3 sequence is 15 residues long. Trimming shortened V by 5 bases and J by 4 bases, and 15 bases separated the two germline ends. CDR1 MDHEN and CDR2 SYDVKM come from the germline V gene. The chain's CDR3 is CASSPTRTVYNEQFF. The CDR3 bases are TGTGCCAGCAGTCCGACCCGGACAGTTTACAATGAGCAGTTCTTC.

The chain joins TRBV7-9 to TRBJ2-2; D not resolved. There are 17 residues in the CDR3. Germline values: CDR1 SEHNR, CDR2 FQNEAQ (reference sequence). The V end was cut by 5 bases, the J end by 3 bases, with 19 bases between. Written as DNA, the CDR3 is TGTGCCAGCAGCCCTTCCCTACAAGGTGGTGACACCGGGGAGCTGTTTTTT. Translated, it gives CASSPSLQGGDTGELFF.

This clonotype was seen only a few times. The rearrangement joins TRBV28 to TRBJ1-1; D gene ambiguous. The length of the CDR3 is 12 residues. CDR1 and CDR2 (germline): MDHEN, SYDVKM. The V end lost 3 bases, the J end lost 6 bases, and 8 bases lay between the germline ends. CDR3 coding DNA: TGTGCCAGCAGTTTTTACGGTGCTGAAGCTTTCTTT. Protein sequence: CASSFYGAEAFF.

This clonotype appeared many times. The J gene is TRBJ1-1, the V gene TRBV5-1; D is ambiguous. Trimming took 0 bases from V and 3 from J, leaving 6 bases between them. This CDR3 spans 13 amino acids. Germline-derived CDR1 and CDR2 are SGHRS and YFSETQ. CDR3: CASSLDRDTEAFF. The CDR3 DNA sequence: TGCGCCAGCAGCTTGGACAGAGACACTGAAGCTTTCTTT.

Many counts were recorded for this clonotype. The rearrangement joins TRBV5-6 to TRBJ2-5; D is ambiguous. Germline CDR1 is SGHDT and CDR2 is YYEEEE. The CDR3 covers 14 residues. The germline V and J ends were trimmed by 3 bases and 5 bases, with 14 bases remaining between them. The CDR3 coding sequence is TGTGCCAGCAGCTCGGACCCTTTTGAGGAGACCCAGTACTTC. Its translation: CASSSDPFEETQYF.

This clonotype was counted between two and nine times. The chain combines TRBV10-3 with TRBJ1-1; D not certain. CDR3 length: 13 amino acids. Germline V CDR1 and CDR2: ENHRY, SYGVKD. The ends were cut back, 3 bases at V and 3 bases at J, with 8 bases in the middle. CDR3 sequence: CAISDGLDTEAFF. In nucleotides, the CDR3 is TGTGCCATCAGTGATGGGCTAGACACTGAAGCTTTCTTT.

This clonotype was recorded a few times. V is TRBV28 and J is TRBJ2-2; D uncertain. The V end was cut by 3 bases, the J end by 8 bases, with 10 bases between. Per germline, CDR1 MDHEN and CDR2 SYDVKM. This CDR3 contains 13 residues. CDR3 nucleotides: TGTGCCAGCAGTTTTTCCGTCCTAGGGGAGCTGTTTTTT. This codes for CASSFSVLGELFF.

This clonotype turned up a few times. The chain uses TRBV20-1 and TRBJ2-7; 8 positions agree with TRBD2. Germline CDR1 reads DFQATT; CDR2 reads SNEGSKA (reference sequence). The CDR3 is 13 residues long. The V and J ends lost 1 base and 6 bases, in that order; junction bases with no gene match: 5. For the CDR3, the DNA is TGCAGTGCTAGAGGGGGCGGGAGGAGCGAGCAGTACGTC. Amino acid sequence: CSARGGGRSEQYV.